The T cell receptor (beta chain) described here comes from a study of blood T cell repertoires in COVID-19 (dated by TCRdb to the early 2020s). Turning to the overall study: Samples from collaborators originated in the United States, Italy and Spain and spanned both the acute and convalescent phases of COVID-19. Subjects who had been exposed to COVID-19, were actively infected with it, or had recovered from it provided the deeply sampled blood TCRbeta repertoires that made up the dataset. Sample metadata almost always included a de-identified subject ID, COVID-19 status, age in years and sex. The repertoires were made available in a free public database intended to serve as a resource for research on the immune response to SARS-CoV-2. Samples were obtained from the ongoing ImmuneRACE study (first 160 participants) and from 1,200 or so subjects provided by 6 global collaborators. Where HLA class I and class II types were available, the types were taken from metadata supplied by the sample provider, not from assay-based typing. The material from the prospective study consisted of cDNA or gDNA derived from T cells, B-cell-depleted T cells, or PBMCs. Points the paper makes about the study in general: Clinical and demographic metadata were provided uncurated, with the amount varying by source and participant.

Its CDR3 holds 13 amino acids, cysteine through phenylalanine. Only CDR3 DNA is held: 39 bases, read in frame from base 1. V and J lose 0 bases and 5 bases, and a span of 8 bases separates them. Taken from the germline V gene, the CDR1 and CDR2 loops are SGDLS and YYNGEE. TCRbeta CDR3 regions were amplified from genomic DNA by means of the immunoSEQ Assay, a bias-controlled multiplex PCR. In the source study's methods: Nucleated cell counts per sample were estimated from amplification of reference gene primers within the assay. To quantify the absolute abundance of each unique TCRbeta CDR3 rearrangement, sequence reads were collapsed and filtered. Productive Simpson clonality was computed per sample as the square root of Simpson's diversity index over productive rearrangements. In its TCRdb copy, this immuneACCESS table keeps in-frame sequences only and misses some clones. Where compared with another copy, unresolved V genes explain less than half of these, and the others have no known cause. The V and J calls and clone size come from that table; D and trimming were worked out from the DNA. The sample has around 360,000 clones on record, approximately 87% of them singletons. The ten most abundant clones make up about 10% of the sample.

To note about this clone: Its antigen specificity is not known. Within one base of it there is no much larger clone, and no base qualities were kept.

One collaborating source in Seattle enrolled patients during active infection and followed them longitudinally through the course of disease. The collaborating institutions used their own protocols to collect whole blood in K2EDTA tubes. For TCRbeta analysis, collaborators shipped samples as frozen whole blood, isolated PBMCs, or DNA extracted from either of those sample types. Sequenced input: peripheral blood. The rearranged segments are TRBV9 and TRBJ1-1; a confident D gene designation cannot be given. This receptor was obtained from a woman aged 25 to 45 with COVID-19, enrolled during active disease. CDR3 loop: CASSVDTATEAFF. Here is the DNA: TGTGCCAGCAGCGTAGATACAGCTACTGAAGCTTTCTTT.